The T cell receptor (beta chain) described here comes from a study of identical twins. In the case of this clonotype: The antigen remains undetermined.

J lost 4 bases, V lost 0 bases, and 2 bases had no gene match. Germline loops: CDR1 MNHEY, CDR2 SVGAGI. The CDR3 has 15 amino acids. Findings and limits, study-wide: Twins shared out-of-frame alpha sequences with excess low generation probability.

Each cDNA held unique molecular identifiers, and template switching gave it a universal primer site. Using its own MiXCR run on the 5' RACE reads, TCRdb lists one record per CDR3 protein. The table has around 1.7 million distinct CDR3 sequences, about 31% seen once. The V and J genes are TRBV6-5 and TRBJ1-3; 8 bases fit TRBD1. The sequenced sample consisted of cord blood. The receptor comes from a newborn girl in good health. CDR3 sequence reads: CASSYSRDRGNTIYF. CDR3 DNA sequence: TGTGCCAGCAGTTACTCCCGGGACAGGGGAAACACCATATATTTT.